This TCR beta chain comes out of a study of T cell responses to AZD1222 COVID-19 vaccine (dated by TCRdb to 2020 to 2022). Context from the whole study: AZD1222 recipients whose second dose came at about 4 weeks and those whose second dose came at about 12 weeks were combined into one group, since spike-specific TCR depth and breadth did not differ between the two schedules. TCR sequencing was performed for some 250 trial participants, of whom around 200 were given two doses of AZD1222 and about 25 were given two doses of MenACWY control vaccine. Enrollment into the trials was organized by age into subgroups of 18-55, 56-69 and 70-plus years, and those subgroups contained approximately 150, 30 and 60 TCR-sequenced participants, respectively. What the study reported, not specific to this receptor: Participants were mostly white British, with more females than males. The authors suggested clonal diversity may have been underestimated. In the small 56-69-year group, the increase in depth fell short of significance, most likely because of low power. Reportedly, close to half of the unique spike-specific TCRs recognized epitopes lying outside the regions that are mutated in the B.1.351 and B.1.1.7 variants. Conclusions about previously exposed vaccinees are limited, since just 5 to 7 AZD1222 recipients were seropositive for SARS-CoV-2 at baseline. Vaccine-associated CD4 TCRs spanned the whole spike protein, with dominant responses in regions 160-218 and 743-854. A significant rise in spike-specific TCR breadth and depth was observed after two AZD1222 doses relative to day 0 and relative to MenACWY recipients. Because no day 14 peak-response samples were available, repertoires were characterized only after the peak T cell response.

This clone was recorded a few times. This clone's antigen is unknown. No base qualities exist here, and no much larger clone lies one base off it. The CDR3 regions of human TCRbeta chains were analyzed by immunosequencing. The study's own analysis went as follows. TCRs in the repertoires were matched against a reference library of SARS-CoV-2-specific TCRs that had been generated with the MIRA antigen-specificity platform. Breadth meant the fraction of unique TCRs that were SARS-CoV-2-associated, whereas depth meant the fraction of total T cells that were SARS-CoV-2-associated. Using the MIRA data, each spike-specific TCR was assigned both to the spike region to which the TCR was reactive and to a CD4 or CD8 class. Log10-transformed breadth and depth values were compared by one-way ANOVA with Sidak's multiple comparisons tests. This is the immuneACCESS table as TCRdb keeps it, with only in-frame sequences that have V and J called. A part of the clones is gone; compared with another copy, unresolved V genes explain less than half, and the rest is unexplained. Clone size and V and J calls were adopted from that table, with D and trimming inferred from the DNA. Across this sample there are roughly 150,000 clones, with just under 95% seen only once. The top ten clonotypes cover 1.6% of the sample.

According to the study, the label for this sample's time point signals: baseline before first vaccination. The vaccinee samples were drawn from two UK trials, COV001 and COV002, one of which was a single-blind randomized controlled phase 2/3 trial testing AZD1222 (ChAdOx1 nCoV-19) in healthy adults. For TCRbeta chain sequencing, PBMC samples from trial participants were taken at day 0 and at day 28 after the second dose. The CDR3 covers 13 residues, taking in both the cysteine and the phenylalanine. CDR3 DNA is the only sequence kept; it has 39 bases, read in frame from the first base. As encoded in the germline V gene, CDR1 is MNHEY while CDR2 is SVGEGT. Trimming at the junction amounts to 6 bases on V and 7 bases on J, and the germline ends lie 15 bases apart.

The sample was peripheral blood, taken on day 0 of AZD1222 vaccination. The chain is made from TRBV6-2 or TRBV6-3 and TRBJ1-1; the D gene is unclear. The sequence was obtained from an adult in good health. The nucleotide sequence is given as TGTGCCAGCAGCGGGTGGTCGGCTCATGAAGCTTTCTTT. Its product reads: CASSGWSAHEAFF.